This T cell receptor (beta chain) was profiled in a study of OX40 agonist ivuxolimab in advanced cancers. Overall study context: Mean age approximately 66 years, range about 23 to 79; about 81% male.

CDR3 length equals 16 residues. Looked up from germline, CDR1 is SGHNT and CDR2 is YYREEE (reference sequence). J lost 4 bases, V lost 4 bases, and 12 bases had no gene match. Excluded were patients having autoimmune disease history or systemic immunosuppression. Method: immunoSEQ multiplex PCR; TCRdb's copy keeps in-frame clones and lacks some. The sample has about 80,000 clones; approximately 85% are singletons. The receptor was derived from an adult with an advanced solid tumor such as melanoma, head and neck, liver or kidney cancer. This specimen consisted of CD4+ or CD8+ T cells sorted from blood, obtained in a trial of the OX40 agonist ivuxolimab. This chain uses TRBV5-4 with TRBJ2-5, with TRBD2 identical over 8 bases. DNA of the CDR3: TGTGCCAGCAGCCCCCGGACTAGCCCGGGAATAGAGACCCAGTACTTC. Its translation is CASSPRTSPGIETQYF.